The 26 T cell receptor beta chains below were found in one sample sequenced in a study of tumor-infiltrating lymphocytes in primary liver carcinoma. Unsorted bulk tissue (roughly 17-34 mg) underwent RNA and DNA co-extraction. TCR beta cDNA was made from 500 ng total RNA with a constant-region primer. Amplification in three nested multiplex PCR rounds with slightly modified ARM-PCR gave rise to TCR beta libraries. PCR rounds one and two used TRBV1-TRBV30 forward primers with a C-beta reverse primer for approximately 10 cycles each. MiXCR, applied by TCRdb to the multiplex PCR reads, yields one record per CDR3 protein. This table holds 50,000 to 65,000 distinct CDR3 sequences, roughly 70% found once. The sequenced sample was liver tumor tissue from sampling region 4. The subset here: tumor region T4, right-lateral pole. Receptors were obtained from a man in his forties with primary liver carcinoma and hepatitis B virus infection.

This clonotype counts as large. The chain has TRBV4-3 and TRBJ2-7; weak D call: TRBD2 (6 bases). Germline loops: CDR1 LGHNA, CDR2 YSLEER. V lost 0 bases and J lost 2, with 11 bases in between. CDR3 length equals 15 residues. CDR3: CASSQDRETPYEQYF. CDR3 DNA: TGCGCCAGCAGCCAAGATCGGGAGACTCCCTACGAGCAGTACTTC.

The V gene is TRBV6-6, the J gene TRBJ1-1; tentatively, D is TRBD1 (6 bases). The V gene lost 10 bases and the J gene lost 5 bases, with 17 bases spanning the gap. The CDR3 consists of 13 residues. In germline, CDR1 is MNHNY, CDR2 SVGAGI (reference sequence). CDR3 bases: TGTGCCAACAGCATAGGGGGGACTACTGAAGCTTTCTTT. Translating gives CANSIGGTTEAFF.

For the CDR3, the DNA is TGTGTCAACAGCTTAACGCCCAGCGGCGAGCAGTACTTC. Translated, it gives CVNSLTPSGEQYF. The chain has TRBV11-3 and TRBJ2-7, with D tentatively TRBD2 (5 bases). Germline CDR1 reads SGHNT; CDR2 reads YENEEA. This CDR3 has 13 residues.

This clonotype has only a few counts. The rearrangement links TRBV7-9 to TRBJ2-2, with TRBD1 matching over 7 bases. Trimming cost V 5 bases and J 1 base; bases outside gene matches: 4. CDR1 and CDR2 from the germline V gene are SEHNR and FQNEAQ (reference sequence). The CDR3 extends over 15 amino acids. CDR3 in DNA: TGTGCCAGCAGCCCCGGACAGGTGAACACCGGGGAGCTGTTTTTT. Amino acids: CASSPGQVNTGELFF.

On this clonotype: It may be a read error: a sequence one base away is much more abundant. This chain uses TRBV4-2 with TRBJ1-1; 8 positions agree with TRBD1. The germline V gene encodes CDR1 LGHNA and CDR2 YNFKEQ. Trimming removed 2 bases from V and 8 bases from J; junction bases left unmatched: 7. The CDR3 spans 14 residues. CDR3 residues: CASSQYPGQGEAFF. The CDR3 coding sequence is TGTGCCAGCAGCCAATATCCAGGACAGGGCGAAGCTTTCTTT.

About this clonotype itself: The germline gene is not matched at one end of the junction; a read error may be the cause. The V and J genes are TRBV4-3 and TRBJ2-1, with a tentative D call TRBD1 (6 bases). Germline loops: CDR1 LGHNA, CDR2 YSLEER. This CDR3 is 15 amino acids long. CDR3 in amino acids: CASSQADRTYNERFF. The CDR3 DNA sequence: TGCGCCAGCAGCCAAGCCGACAGGACCTACAACGAGCGGTTCTTC.

Turning to this clonotype: This may be a read error, as it is one base from a much larger clone. V and J are TRBV9 and TRBJ2-3, with a weak D call TRBD1 (6 bases). The CDR3 is 14 amino acids. The V gene's germline CDR1 is SGDLS and CDR2 YYNGEE. V dropped 0 bases and J dropped 7 bases, with 12 bases sitting between them. CDR3 nucleotide sequence: TGTGCCAGCAGCGTAGCTTTGGGGGCAAATACGCAGTATTTT. Translation gives CASSVALGANTQYF.

Details on this clonotype: This may be a read error: a much more frequent sequence differs by one nucleotide. The chain carries TRBV6-5 and TRBJ2-1, with D unclear. The CDR3 length is 14 residues. The V gene's germline CDR1 is MNHEY and CDR2 SVGAGI. CDR3 nucleotide sequence: TGTGCCAGCAGCCCTCGGCCCAGCTTTGGTGAGCATTTCTTC. The encoded protein is CASSPRPSFGEHFF.

CDR3 DNA: TGTGCCAGCAGACTTCGGACAGGGGCGGGAGAGACAAAGTACTTC. Translating it yields CASRLRTGAGETKYF. The chain has TRBV6-2 or TRBV6-3 and TRBJ2-5; 9 bases match TRBD1. This CDR3 region has 15 residues. Trimming at V came to 6 bases and at J to 12 bases, leaving 17 bases not matched to a gene. CDR1 and CDR2 (germline): MNHEY, SVGEGT.

This clonotype was seen repeatedly, ten times or more. The chain joins TRBV29-1 to TRBJ2-7; D call uncertain. Trimming left V 5 bases short and J 0 bases short, with 11 bases between. There are 13 residues in the CDR3. CDR1 SQVTM and CDR2 ANQGSEA come from the germline V gene. Here the CDR3 reads CSVLDRSSYEQYF. CDR3 DNA sequence: TGCAGCGTTCTCGACCGAAGCTCCTACGAGCAGTACTTC.

This clonotype was observed a few times. One end of the junction fails to match germline, which may point to a read error. The rearrangement uses TRBV12-3 or TRBV12-4 and TRBJ2-1, with 8 bases aligning to TRBD2. The CDR3 has 15 amino acids. The CDR3 reads CASCLTGGPANERFF. Here the CDR3 DNA reads TGTGCCAGCTGTCTTACGGGAGGGCCCGCAAATGAGCGGTTCTTC.

Regarding this clonotype: The junction departs from germline at one end; a sequencing error may be responsible. The gene calls are TRBV4-2 and TRBJ2-6, with TRBD1 matching over 9 bases. The germline CDR1 and CDR2 sequences are LGHNA and YNFKEQ. The CDR3 length is 18 residues. In DNA form, the CDR3 reads TGTGCCAGTAGCCAAACTGCGACAGGGGGGACTGGGGCCAACGTCCTGACTTTC. The encoded protein is CASSQTATGGTGANVLTF.

V usage is TRBV29-1 and J usage is TRBJ1-1, with D perhaps TRBD1 (5 bases). The CDR3 has 14 amino acids. Germline V lookup: CDR1 SQVTM, CDR2 ANQGSEA. The CDR3 bases are TGCAGTGGCCGCCGGGGGGGGGAGGTCACTGAAGCTTTCTTT. This sequence encodes CSGRRGGEVTEAFF.

This sequence joins TRBV6-6 and TRBJ2-5; either TRBD1 or TRBD2 may fit D (5 bases each). The CDR3 length is 14 residues. CDR1 is MNHNY, CDR2 SVGAGI, per germline (reference sequence). The CDR3 loop reads CVSSRGGQVETQYF. CDR3 sequence (DNA): TGTGTCAGTAGTAGGGGCGGGCAGGTAGAGACCCAGTACTTC.

Remarks on this clonotype: The junction and the germline gene differ at one end; a read error may be behind it. The chain uses TRBV4-2 and TRBJ2-1, with D possibly being TRBD1 (6 bases). Germline V gene sequence: CDR1 LGHNA, CDR2 YNFKEQ. There are 15 residues in the CDR3. The CDR3 DNA is TGTGCCAGCGGCCAAGAGGACAGTAGCTACAATAAGCAGTTCTTC. Translated, it gives CASGQEDSSYNKQFF.

With regard to this clonotype: This may arise from a read error, as a much more abundant clone is one base away. This sequence joins TRBV6-1 and TRBJ2-7, with TRBD2 as a possible D gene (6 bases). Germline assignment: CDR1 MNHNS and CDR2 SASEGT. This CDR3 region has 15 residues. V dropped 11 bases and J dropped 0 bases, with 20 bases sitting between them. CDR3 in amino acids: CACIAGGGFSYEQYF. CDR3 in DNA: TGTGCCTGCATTGCGGGTGGGGGGTTCTCCTACGAGCAGTACTTC.

By share, this clonotype ranks as medium-sized (0.01 to 0.1%). The V and J genes are TRBV12-3 or TRBV12-4 and TRBJ2-7; 11 bases align to TRBD1. This CDR3 has 15 amino acids. V lost 6 bases and J lost 2; bases outside the gene matches: 6. The CDR3 nucleotides read TGTGCCAGCAGCCGAGGGACAGGGGGACCCTACGAGCAGTACTTC. This translates into CASSRGTGGPYEQYF.

Only one count was recorded for this clonotype. Possible read error: a much larger clone is one base away. J is TRBJ1-2 and V is TRBV12-3 or TRBV12-4; TRBD1 matches 9 bases. The CDR3 runs 12 residues. In DNA form, the CDR3 reads TGTGTCATCAGACAGGGGGTCGATGGCTACACCTTC. Translated: CVIRQGVDGYTF.

Comments on this clonotype: A read error is possible here, since a much larger clone lies one base away. The chain uses TRBV4-1 and TRBJ2-3; 7 nucleotides match TRBD1. Germline V gives CDR1 MGHRA, CDR2 YSYEKL. The CDR3 runs 13 residues. In DNA, the CDR3 is TGCTCCAGCAGCATGGACAGGACAGATACGCAGTATTTT. Translation: CSSSMDRTDTQYF.

As to this clonotype: This likely comes from a read error, as the CDR3 has no conserved phenylalanine or tryptophan at its end. The J gene is TRBJ2-5, the V gene TRBV4-3; TRBD2 aligns across 12 bases. Trimming cost V 5 bases and J 4 bases; bases outside gene matches: 11. Germline CDR1 reads LGHNA; CDR2 reads YSLEER. The CDR3 has 17 amino acids. CDR3 in DNA: TGCGCCAGCAGCTTAGTACTAGCGGGAGGAGGCCTAGAGACCCAGTACTCC. It codes for CASSLVLAGGGLETQYS.

The chain joins TRBV5-6 to TRBJ2-7, with D perhaps TRBD1 (5 bases). Germline V CDR1 and CDR2: SGHDT, YYEEEE. The CDR3 has 12 amino acids. V was clipped by 2 bases and J by 3 bases, with 6 bases between them. The CDR3 DNA reads as TGTGCCAGCAGCTTCGACAGCTACGAGCAGTACTTC. Translating it yields CASSFDSYEQYF.

Comments on this clonotype: Its ends do not fully match the called genes, so a read error is possible. J is TRBJ2-1 and V is TRBV11-2; 10 nucleotides line up with TRBD2. Germline V gene data show CDR1 as SGHAT and CDR2 as FQNNGV. CDR3 size: 15 residues. The CDR3 DNA sequence: TGTGCCGGCAGCCCCCAGCGGGAGGGTTTGTGTGAGCAGTTCTTC. The encoded protein is CAGSPQREGLCEQFF.

About this clonotype: This may come from a read error, since a much larger clone is one base off. The chain recombines TRBV20-1 with TRBJ2-1, with 10 positions matching TRBD2. Judging by the DNA end, TRBJ2-7 fits better; the J call may be wrong. This CDR3 has 14 amino acids. Germline values: CDR1 DFQATT, CDR2 SNEGSKA (reference sequence). The DNA of the CDR3 is TGCAGTGCTAGAACTAGCGGGGCTGGCAATGAGCAGTACTTC. It encodes CSARTSGAGNEQYF.

The chain joins TRBV5-6 to TRBJ1-5, with unresolved D. The germline V and J ends were trimmed by 5 bases and 3 bases, with 12 bases remaining between them. The CDR3 extends over 14 amino acids. Germline V CDR1 and CDR2: SGHDT, YYEEEE. The CDR3 region is CASSLGRNNQPQHF. For the CDR3, the DNA is TGTGCCAGCAGTCTCGGACGGAACAATCAGCCCCAGCATTTT.

With regard to this clonotype: Since a much larger clone is just one base distant, this may be a read error. The CDR3 does not end in the conserved phenylalanine or tryptophan, so this is likely a read error. V usage is TRBV6-1 and J usage is TRBJ2-7; D gene unclear. Germline V gene lookup returns CDR1 MNHNS and CDR2 SASEGT. Between the trimmed V and J ends, which lost 1 base and 2 bases, there was a span of 9 bases. The CDR3 runs 14 residues. CDR3 amino acids: CASSEVGTAYEQYL. CDR3 DNA sequence: TGTGCCAGCAGTGAAGTCGGCACCGCCTACGAGCAGTACCTC.

V usage is TRBV6-1 and J usage is TRBJ1-1; D perhaps matches TRBD1 (5 bases). Per germline, CDR1 MNHNS and CDR2 SASEGT. The CDR3 length is 13 residues. The V and J ends lost 9 bases and 3 bases respectively, with 14 bases between them. CDR3 protein: CASSRVWDTEAFF. CDR3 bases: TGTGCCAGTAGCAGGGTCTGGGACACTGAAGCTTTCTTT.